Below, one T cell receptor (beta chain) is given with its context. Only in-frame clones appear in the TCRdb table, and some are missing; sequencing was by immunoSEQ multiplex PCR. The repertoire holds 150,000 to 200,000 clones, with roughly 80% as singletons. The CDR3 has 15 residues. The ends were cut back, 1 base at V and 7 bases at J, with 14 bases in the middle. Germline values: CDR1 MGHRA, CDR2 YSYEKL. This specimen belongs to a study of blood T cell repertoires in COVID-19. The source material was peripheral blood. The TCR originated in a woman in her sixties or seventies with COVID-19, enrolled during active disease. The chain combines TRBV4-1 with TRBJ2-1, with TRBD2 as a possible D gene (5 bases). The CDR3 spells CASSQVLVYTNEQFF. For the CDR3, the DNA is TGCGCCAGCAGCCAAGTACTAGTGTACACTAATGAGCAGTTCTTC.